The clone carrying this T cell receptor (beta chain) was counted at least ten times. The data derive from a study of blood T cells in healthy people across ages. Together with a sample-barcoded 5' primer, a J-beta primer mix was included in a second PCR lasting roughly 7 to 11 cycles. Via MiXCR, TCRdb re-called the 5' RACE reads, giving one row per CDR3 protein. The sample contains approximately 700,000 distinct CDR3 sequences, about 30% of which appear only once. Looked up from germline, CDR1 is MNHEY and CDR2 is SMNVEV (reference sequence). The trim removed 8 bases at V and 5 bases at J, leaving 8 bases unmatched. The CDR3 has 14 amino acids.

Source material: blood. The TCR originated in a woman aged 80 or over in good health. The chain joins TRBV27 to TRBJ2-3, with TRBD2 matching 9 bases. The CDR3 nucleotides are TGTGCCAGCTGGTACGCGGGGGGGCGAGATACGCAGTATTTT. This sequence encodes CASWYAGGRDTQYF.